This TCR beta chain was captured by sequencing in a study of blood T cell repertoires in COVID-19. Study background: Whether acute or convalescent, the COVID-19 samples came from the United States, Italy and Spain.

Assay: immunoSEQ multiplex PCR; the TCRdb copy retains only in-frame clones and omits some. The profile covers about 240,000 clones, with approximately 87% appearing a single time and 6.2% taken by the ten largest. Trimming cost V 4 bases and J 2 bases, with 7 bases left between them. The germline V gene has CDR1 KGHDR and CDR2 SFDVKD. The CDR3 runs to 13 residues. The sequence derives from a man in his 60s with acute or convalescent COVID-19. V is TRBV24-1 and J is TRBJ1-2; possibly TRBD1 for D (6 bases). The sample comprised peripheral blood. The DNA for the CDR3 is TGTGCCACCAGTGACACAGGGAACTATGGCTACACCTTC. The encoded protein is CATSDTGNYGYTF.